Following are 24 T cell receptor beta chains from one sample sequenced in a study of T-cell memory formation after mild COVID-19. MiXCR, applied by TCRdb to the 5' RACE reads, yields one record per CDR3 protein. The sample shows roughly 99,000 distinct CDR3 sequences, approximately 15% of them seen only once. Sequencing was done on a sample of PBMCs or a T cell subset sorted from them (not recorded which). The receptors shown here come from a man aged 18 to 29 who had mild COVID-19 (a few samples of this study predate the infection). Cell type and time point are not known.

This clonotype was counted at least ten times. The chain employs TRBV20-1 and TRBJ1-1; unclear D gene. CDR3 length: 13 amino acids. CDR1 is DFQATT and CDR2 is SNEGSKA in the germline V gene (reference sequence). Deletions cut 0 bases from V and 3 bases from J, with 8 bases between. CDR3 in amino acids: CSARDRSDTEAFF. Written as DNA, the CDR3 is TGCAGTGCTAGAGATCGTTCAGACACTGAAGCTTTCTTT.

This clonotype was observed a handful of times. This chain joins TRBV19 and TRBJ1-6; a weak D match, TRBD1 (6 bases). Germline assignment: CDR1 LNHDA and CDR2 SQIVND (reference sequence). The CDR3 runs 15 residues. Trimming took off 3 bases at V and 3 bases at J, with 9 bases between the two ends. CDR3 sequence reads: CASSIGDIYNSPLHF. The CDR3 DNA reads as TGTGCCAGTAGTATCGGGGACATCTATAATTCACCCCTCCACTTT. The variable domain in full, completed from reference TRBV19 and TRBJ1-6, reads DGGITQSPKYLFRKEGQNVTLSCEQNLNHDAMYWYRQDPGQGLRLIYYSQIVNDFQKGDIAEGYSVSREKKESFPLTVTSAQKNPTAFYLCASSIGDIYNSPLHFGNGTRLTVT.

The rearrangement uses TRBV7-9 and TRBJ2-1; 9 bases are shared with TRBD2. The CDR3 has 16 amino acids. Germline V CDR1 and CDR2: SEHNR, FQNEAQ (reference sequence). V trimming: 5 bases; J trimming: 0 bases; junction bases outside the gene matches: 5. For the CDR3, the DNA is TGTGCCAGCAGCAGACTAGCGGCATCCTCCTACAATGAGCAGTTCTTC. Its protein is CASSRLAASSYNEQFF. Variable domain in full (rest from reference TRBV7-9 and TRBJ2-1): DTGVSQNPRHKITKRGQNVTFRCDPISEHNRLYWYRQTLGQGPEFLTYFQNEAQLEKSRLLSDRFSAERPKGSFSTLEIQRTEQGDSAMYLCASSRLAASSYNEQFFGPGTRLTVL.

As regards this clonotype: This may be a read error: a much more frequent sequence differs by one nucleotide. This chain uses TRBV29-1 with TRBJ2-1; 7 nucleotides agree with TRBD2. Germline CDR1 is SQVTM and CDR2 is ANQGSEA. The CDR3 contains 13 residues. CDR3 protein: CSVGLADFNEHFF. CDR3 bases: TGCAGCGTTGGTCTAGCGGACTTCAATGAGCATTTCTTC.

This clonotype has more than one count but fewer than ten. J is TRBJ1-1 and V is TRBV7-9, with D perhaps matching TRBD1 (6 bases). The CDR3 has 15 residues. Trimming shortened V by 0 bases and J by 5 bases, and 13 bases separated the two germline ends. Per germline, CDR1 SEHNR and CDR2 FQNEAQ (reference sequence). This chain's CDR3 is CASSLAEGVNTEAFF. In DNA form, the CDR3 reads TGTGCCAGCAGCTTAGCGGAGGGGGTCAATACTGAAGCTTTCTTT.

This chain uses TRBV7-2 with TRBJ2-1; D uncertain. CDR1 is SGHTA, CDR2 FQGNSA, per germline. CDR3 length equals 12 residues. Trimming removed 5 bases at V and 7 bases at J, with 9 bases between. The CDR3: CASSPVPNEQFF. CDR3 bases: TGTGCCAGCAGCCCAGTGCCGAATGAGCAGTTCTTC.

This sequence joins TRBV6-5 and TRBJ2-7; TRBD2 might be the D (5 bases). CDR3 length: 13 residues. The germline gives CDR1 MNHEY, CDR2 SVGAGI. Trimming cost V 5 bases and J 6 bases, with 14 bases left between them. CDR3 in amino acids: CASSSGRLSEQYV. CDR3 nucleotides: TGTGCCAGCAGTAGCGGCAGACTAAGCGAGCAGTACGTC.

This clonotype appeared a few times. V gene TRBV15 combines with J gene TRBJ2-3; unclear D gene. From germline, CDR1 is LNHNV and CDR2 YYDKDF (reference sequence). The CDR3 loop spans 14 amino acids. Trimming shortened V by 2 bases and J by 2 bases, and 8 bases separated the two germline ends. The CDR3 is CATSRFEDTDTQYF. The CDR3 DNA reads TGTGCCACCAGCAGATTTGAAGACACAGATACGCAGTATTTT.

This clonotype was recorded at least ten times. CDR3 in DNA: TGTGCCAGCAGTTACACGGCGGCAGATACGCAGTATTTT. This sequence encodes CASSYTAADTQYF. V gene TRBV6-5 combines with J gene TRBJ2-3; D unresolved. Per the germline V gene, CDR1 is MNHEY and CDR2 is SVGAGI. The V and J ends lost 2 bases and 4 bases respectively, with 7 bases between them. The CDR3 consists of 13 residues.

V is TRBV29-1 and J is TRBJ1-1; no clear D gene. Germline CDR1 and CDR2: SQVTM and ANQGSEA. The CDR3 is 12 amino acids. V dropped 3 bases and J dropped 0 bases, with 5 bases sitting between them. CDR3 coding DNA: TGCAGCGTTGACAGCTTGAACACTGAAGCTTTCTTT. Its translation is CSVDSLNTEAFF.

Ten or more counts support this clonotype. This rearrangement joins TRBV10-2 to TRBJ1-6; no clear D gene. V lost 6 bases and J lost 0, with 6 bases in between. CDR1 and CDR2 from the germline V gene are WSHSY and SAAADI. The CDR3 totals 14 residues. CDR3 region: CASREDSYNSPLHF. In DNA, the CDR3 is TGCGCCAGCAGGGAAGACTCCTATAATTCACCCCTCCACTTT.

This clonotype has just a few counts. CDR3 in amino acids: CASSLERNEQYF. CDR3 nucleotide sequence: TGTGCCAGCAGCTTAGAGAGGAACGAGCAGTACTTC. The rearrangement joins TRBV7-2 to TRBJ2-7; the D is unclear. Germline assignment: CDR1 SGHTA and CDR2 FQGNSA. The V end was cut by 1 base, the J end by 5 bases, with 6 bases between. The CDR3 has 12 amino acids.

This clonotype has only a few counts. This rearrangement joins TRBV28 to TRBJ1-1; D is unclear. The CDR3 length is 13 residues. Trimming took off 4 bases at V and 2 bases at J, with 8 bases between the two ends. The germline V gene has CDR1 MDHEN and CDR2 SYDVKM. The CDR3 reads CASSSGVNTEAFF. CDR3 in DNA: TGTGCCAGCAGTTCCGGGGTAAACACTGAAGCTTTCTTT.

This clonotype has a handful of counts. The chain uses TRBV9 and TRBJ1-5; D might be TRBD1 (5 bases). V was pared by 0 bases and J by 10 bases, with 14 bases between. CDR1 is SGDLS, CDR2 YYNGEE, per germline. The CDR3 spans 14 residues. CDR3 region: CASSVEGQGEPQHF. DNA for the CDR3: TGTGCCAGCAGCGTAGAGGGTCAGGGCGAACCCCAGCATTTT.

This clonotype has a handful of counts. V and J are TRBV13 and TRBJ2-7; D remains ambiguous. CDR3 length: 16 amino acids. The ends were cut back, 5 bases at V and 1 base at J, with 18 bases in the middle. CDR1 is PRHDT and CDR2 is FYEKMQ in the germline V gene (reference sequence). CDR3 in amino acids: CASSPSRGSLSYEQYF. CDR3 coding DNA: TGTGCCAGCAGCCCTAGTCGAGGTTCGCTATCCTACGAGCAGTACTTC.

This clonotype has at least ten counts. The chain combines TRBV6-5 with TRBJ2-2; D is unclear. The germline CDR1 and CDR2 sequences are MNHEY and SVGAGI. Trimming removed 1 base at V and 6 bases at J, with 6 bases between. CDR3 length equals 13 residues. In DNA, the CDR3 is TGTGCCAGCAGTTACTTGGGCGCCGGGGAGCTGTTTTTT. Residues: CASSYLGAGELFF.

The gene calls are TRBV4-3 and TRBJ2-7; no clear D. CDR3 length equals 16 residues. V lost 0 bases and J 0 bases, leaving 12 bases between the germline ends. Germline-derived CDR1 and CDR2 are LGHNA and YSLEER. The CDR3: CASSQEPGADSYEQYF. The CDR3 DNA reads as TGCGCCAGCAGCCAAGAGCCAGGTGCCGACTCCTACGAGCAGTACTTC.

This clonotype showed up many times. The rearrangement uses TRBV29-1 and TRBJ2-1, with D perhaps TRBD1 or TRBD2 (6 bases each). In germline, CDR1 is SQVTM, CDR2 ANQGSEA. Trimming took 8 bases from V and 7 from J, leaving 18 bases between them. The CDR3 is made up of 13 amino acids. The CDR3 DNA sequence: TGCAGCTCTTGGGGGGCAGGTGGGAATGAGCAGTTCTTC. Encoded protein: CSSWGAGGNEQFF.

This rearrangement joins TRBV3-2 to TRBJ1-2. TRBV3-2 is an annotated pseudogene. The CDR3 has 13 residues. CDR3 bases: TGTGCCAGCAGCCAAGCTAGGACCTATGGCTACACCTTC. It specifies CASSQARTYGYTF.

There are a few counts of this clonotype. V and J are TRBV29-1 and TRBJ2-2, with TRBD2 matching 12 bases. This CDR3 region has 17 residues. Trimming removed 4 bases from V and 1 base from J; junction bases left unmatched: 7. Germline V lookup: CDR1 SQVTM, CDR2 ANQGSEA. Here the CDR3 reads CSVGRGLAGQNTGELFF. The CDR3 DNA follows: TGCAGCGTTGGACGAGGACTAGCGGGGCAGAACACCGGGGAGCTGTTTTTT.

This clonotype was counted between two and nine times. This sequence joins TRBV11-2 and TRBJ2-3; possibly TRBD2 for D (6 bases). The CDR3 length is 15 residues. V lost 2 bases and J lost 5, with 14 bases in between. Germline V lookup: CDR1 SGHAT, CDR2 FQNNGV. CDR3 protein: CASSLWGSAGDTQYF. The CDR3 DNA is TGTGCCAGCAGCTTATGGGGTTCAGCGGGAGATACGCAGTATTTT.

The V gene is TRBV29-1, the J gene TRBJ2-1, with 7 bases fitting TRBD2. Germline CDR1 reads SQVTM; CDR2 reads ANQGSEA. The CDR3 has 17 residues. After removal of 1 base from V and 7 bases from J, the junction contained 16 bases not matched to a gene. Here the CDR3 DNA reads TGCAGCGTTGAAGGGTTGGGGGGAGGGCTGGATACTAATGAGCAGTTCTTC. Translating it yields CSVEGLGGGLDTNEQFF.

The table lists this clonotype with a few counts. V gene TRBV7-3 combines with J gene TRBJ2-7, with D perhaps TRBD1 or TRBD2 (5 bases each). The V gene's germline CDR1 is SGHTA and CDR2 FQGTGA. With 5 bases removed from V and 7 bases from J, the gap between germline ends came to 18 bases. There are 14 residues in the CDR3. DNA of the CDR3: TGTGCCAGCAGCGCAACCCCAGGGACGGAAGAGCAGTACTTC. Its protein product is CASSATPGTEEQYF.

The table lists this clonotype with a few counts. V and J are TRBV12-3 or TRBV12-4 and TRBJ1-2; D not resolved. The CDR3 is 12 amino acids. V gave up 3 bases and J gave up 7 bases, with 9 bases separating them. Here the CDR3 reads CASSFSGGGYTF. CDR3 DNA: TGTGCCAGCAGTTTTAGTGGAGGTGGCTACACCTTC.